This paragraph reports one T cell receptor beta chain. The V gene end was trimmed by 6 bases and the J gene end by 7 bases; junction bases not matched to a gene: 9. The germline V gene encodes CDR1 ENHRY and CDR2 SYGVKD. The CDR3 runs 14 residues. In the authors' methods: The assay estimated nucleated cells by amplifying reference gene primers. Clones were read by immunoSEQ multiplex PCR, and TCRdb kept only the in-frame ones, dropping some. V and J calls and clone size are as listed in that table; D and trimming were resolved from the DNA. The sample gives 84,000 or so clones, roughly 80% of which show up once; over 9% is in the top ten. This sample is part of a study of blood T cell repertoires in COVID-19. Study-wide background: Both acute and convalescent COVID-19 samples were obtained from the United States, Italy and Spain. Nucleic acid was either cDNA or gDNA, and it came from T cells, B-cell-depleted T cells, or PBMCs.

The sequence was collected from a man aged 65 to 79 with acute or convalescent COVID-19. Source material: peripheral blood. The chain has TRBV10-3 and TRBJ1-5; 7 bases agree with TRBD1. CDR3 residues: CAIRRQGSGQPQHF. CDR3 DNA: TGTGCCATCAGGAGACAGGGCTCAGGGCAGCCCCAGCATTTT.